Below, one TCR beta chain is given with its context. The data were produced by immunoSEQ multiplex PCR, yet TCRdb's version contains in-frame clones alone and is incomplete. The sample has 240,000 or so clones, approximately 85% seen once; the top ten hold about an eighth. The sample comes from a study of blood T cell repertoires in COVID-19. The CDR3 loop spans 15 amino acids. The germline CDR1 and CDR2 sequences are MNHNY and SVGAGI (reference sequence). V lost 4 bases to trimming and J lost 1 base, with 11 bases between them. The genes are TRBV6-6 and TRBJ1-5, with TRBD1 as a possible D gene (5 bases). Input material: peripheral blood. This clonotype originated in an older woman with active or convalescent COVID-19. The CDR3 DNA reads TGTGCCAGCAGTTTAAGTGCAGGGAGCAATCAGCCCCAGCATTTT. This gives the protein CASSLSAGSNQPQHF.